Listed here are 8 T cell receptor beta chains from one sample, sequenced in a study of blood T cell repertoires in COVID-19 (dated by TCRdb to 2020 to 2022). To prepare the library, the immunoSEQ multiplex PCR assay was applied. Held by TCRdb, this immuneACCESS table contains in-frame sequences only and omits some clones. Under half of the omission traces to an unresolved V gene where checked; the cause of the rest is unknown. In this sample the table shows approximately 190,000 clones, roughly 80% of which occur a single time. The top ten constitute around a sixth of the sample. Sequencing was performed on peripheral blood. These receptors came from a man in his sixties with active or convalescent COVID-19.

This chain joins TRBV6-5 and TRBJ1-6; 9 bases are a match to TRBD1. With 8 bases clipped from V and 9 bases from J, the junction kept 11 bases outside the gene matches. The CDR3 runs to 15 residues. Germline V CDR1 and CDR2: MNHEY, SVGAGI. DNA for the CDR3: TGTGCCAGCCAGCCATACAGGGGGCTTGGTTCACCCCTCCACTTT. Translation gives CASQPYRGLGSPLHF.

This clone was seen only once. The chain couples TRBV28 to TRBJ1-3; 8 bases are a match to TRBD1. CDR1 and CDR2 from the germline V gene are MDHEN and SYDVKM. The V and J ends lost 6 bases and 4 bases, in that order; junction bases with no gene match: 11. CDR3 length equals 16 residues. The CDR3 loop is CASSLDQGARGNTIYF. Written as DNA, the CDR3 is TGTGCCAGCAGCCTCGATCAGGGGGCGAGAGGAAACACCATATATTTT. The full variable domain, completed using reference TRBV28 and TRBJ1-3, is DVKVTQSSRYLVKRTGEKVFLECVQDMDHENMFWYRQDPGLGLRLIYFSYDVKMKEKGDIPEGYSVSREKKERFSLILESASTNQTSMYLCASSLDQGARGNTIYFGEGSWLTVV.

This chain uses TRBV5-5 with TRBJ2-5; D is ambiguous. CDR1 and CDR2 (germline): SGHKS, YYEKEE (reference sequence). Trimming removed 1 base at V and 0 bases at J, with 7 bases between. The CDR3 has 14 amino acids. Written as DNA, the CDR3 is TGTGCCAGCAGCTTGATCCCGTACCAAGAGACCCAGTACTTC. This sequence encodes CASSLIPYQETQYF.

The V call is TRBV5-5, the J call TRBJ2-7, with D possibly TRBD1 on 6 matching bases. The CDR3 totals 14 residues. V lost 3 bases and J lost 3, with 13 bases in between. Per the germline V gene, CDR1 is SGHKS and CDR2 is YYEKEE (reference sequence). In DNA form, the CDR3 reads TGTGCCAGCAGCTCCCGGGACACCAACTACGAGCAGTACTTC. Protein product: CASSSRDTNYEQYF.

This sequence joins TRBV29-1 and TRBJ2-3; 9 positions agree with TRBD1. Germline V gives CDR1 SQVTM, CDR2 ANQGSEA. The CDR3 spans 16 residues. V lost 4 bases and J lost 3; bases outside the gene matches: 11. As DNA, the CDR3 is TGCAGCGTTGGGGGTCGGACAGGGGCGGTGACAGATACGCAGTATTTT. It translates to CSVGGRTGAVTDTQYF.

The chain carries TRBV9 and TRBJ1-1; 7 bases match TRBD1. After removal of 4 bases from V and 0 bases from J, the junction contained 21 bases not matched to a gene. The germline CDR1 and CDR2 sequences are SGDLS and YYNGEE. The CDR3 totals 20 residues. The CDR3 is CASSPRDRVRLTLMNTEAFF. CDR3 sequence (DNA): TGTGCCAGCAGCCCGAGGGACAGAGTCCGTCTAACTTTAATGAACACTGAAGCTTTCTTT.

This chain joins TRBV25-1 and TRBJ1-2; 7 bases fit TRBD1. V shed 8 bases, J shed 4 bases, and the junction held 7 bases outside the gene matches. The CDR3 length is 13 residues. Looked up from germline, CDR1 is MGHDK and CDR2 is SYGVNS. CDR3 sequence reads: CASLRSGGYGYTF. The DNA for the CDR3 is TGTGCCAGCCTGAGGTCAGGGGGCTATGGCTACACCTTC.

This chain joins TRBV6-5 and TRBJ1-1; possible D gene TRBD1, 5 bases. The V end was cut by 2 bases, the J end by 4 bases, with 8 bases between. This CDR3 is 13 amino acids long. Germline V gives CDR1 MNHEY, CDR2 SVGAGI. As DNA, the CDR3 is TGTGCCAGCAGTTACCCCAGGGCCACTGAAGCTTTCTTT. Residues: CASSYPRATEAFF.